This T cell receptor beta chain comes out of a study of Ad26.COV2.S vaccination and SARS-CoV-2 variants. Sequencing used immunoSEQ multiplex PCR; TCRdb keeps in-frame clones, though not all of them. The table lists some 480,000 clones, 70% to 90% of them singletons. Regarding treatment: roughly 18 received Ad26.COV2.S at low or high dose, single or two shots; 5 received placebo; per-sample allocation not given. The investigators took samples on day 63 after the first vaccine or placebo injection. Germline V gene data show CDR1 as MRHNA and CDR2 as SNTAGT. This CDR3 has 15 amino acids. Unmatched junction bases numbered 17, after V lost 11 bases and J lost 6 bases.

The V and J genes are TRBV6-4 and TRBJ1-2; 8 bases align to TRBD1. Sequenced material: peripheral blood, taken in a trial of Ad26.COV2.S vaccine versus placebo. This receptor was identified in a person between 18 and 59 years old who received the Ad26.COV2.S COVID-19 vaccine or a placebo. CDR3 protein: CAGKSRGQARDGYTF. The CDR3 DNA reads as TGTGCCGGTAAGTCCAGGGGGCAGGCGCGCGATGGCTACACCTTC.